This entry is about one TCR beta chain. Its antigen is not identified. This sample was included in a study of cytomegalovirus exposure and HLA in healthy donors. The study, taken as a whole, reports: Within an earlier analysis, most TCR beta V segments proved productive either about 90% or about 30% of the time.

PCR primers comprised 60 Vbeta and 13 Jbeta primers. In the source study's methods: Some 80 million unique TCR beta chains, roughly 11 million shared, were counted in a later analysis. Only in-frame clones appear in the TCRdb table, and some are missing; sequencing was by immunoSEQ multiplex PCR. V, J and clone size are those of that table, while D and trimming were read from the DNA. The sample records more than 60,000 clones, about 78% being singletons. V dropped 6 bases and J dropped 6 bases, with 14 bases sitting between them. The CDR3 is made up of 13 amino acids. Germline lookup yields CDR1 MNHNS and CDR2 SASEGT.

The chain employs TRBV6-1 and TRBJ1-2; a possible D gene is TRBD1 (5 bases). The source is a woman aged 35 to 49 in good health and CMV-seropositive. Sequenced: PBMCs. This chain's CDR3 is CASSPRVRDGYTF. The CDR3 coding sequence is TGTGCCAGCAGCCCCAGGGTTCGGGATGGCTACACCTTC.